These T cell receptor beta chains were read from a single sample in a study of T-cell memory formation after mild COVID-19. TCRdb fed the 5' RACE reads into MiXCR, producing one record per CDR3 protein. The sample carries about 180,000 distinct CDR3 sequences, less than 20% recorded once. The sample was PBMCs or a T cell subset sorted from them (not recorded which). These receptors were collected from a man in his late teens or twenties who had mild COVID-19 (a few samples of this study predate the infection). Cell type and time point are not known. Each CDR3 is given with its conserved first and last residue. D genes are given only for firm matches. Where a row states a size, it is once, few, many or the class of an expanded clone; other rows omit it.

j_call clone_size v_call d_call cdr3_nt cdr3_aa
TRBJ2-3 few TRBV7-2 - TGTGCCAGCAGCTTAGCCGGGACAATCTCGGCAGATACGCAGTATTTT CASSLAGTISADTQYF
TRBJ2-3 - TRBV6-1 - TGTGCCAGCAGTTTCTCCCACGCAGATACGCAGTATTTT CASSFSHADTQYF
TRBJ1-2 - TRBV12-3/TRBV12-4 - TGTGCCAGCAGTTTAACAAACAACCAACGTGGCTACACCTTC CASSLTNNQRGYTF
TRBJ2-7 many TRBV5-1 - TGCGCCAGCAGCTTATGGGGGGACATCATCTACGAGCAGTACTTC CASSLWGDIIYEQYF
TRBJ1-5 few TRBV12-3/TRBV12-4 - TGTGCCAGCAGTCCACCGGGACCGATAGGGCCCCAGCATTTT CASSPPGPIGPQHF
TRBJ2-7 many TRBV6-6 TRBD2 TGTGCCAGCGGAGGGACTAGCGGGTCCTACGAGCAGTACTTC CASGGTSGSYEQYF
TRBJ2-2 few TRBV14 - TGTGCCAGCAGCCAAGCCGGCAGGGTGGTGCCCGGGGAGCTGTTTTTT CASSQAGRVVPGELFF
TRBJ2-3 many TRBV10-3 TRBD2 TGTGCCATCACGACTAGCGGGGAGAGCACAGATACGCAGTATTTT CAITTSGESTDTQYF
TRBJ2-3 few TRBV20-1 TRBD2 TGCAGTGCTGGGCTCGTTAGCGGGGGGTATGCAGATACGCAGTATTTT CSAGLVSGGYADTQYF
TRBJ1-1 - TRBV3-1 - TGTGCCAGCAGCCAAGGTGCTCAGGGTTACACTGAAGCTTTCTTT CASSQGAQGYTEAFF
TRBJ2-1 few TRBV2 - TGTGCCAGCAGATTTAGGGAGCAGTTCTTC CASRFREQFF
TRBJ2-1 - TRBV5-1 - TGCGCCAGCTTCCGGGACCCCGGTAGTGAGCAGTTCTTC CASFRDPGSEQFF
TRBJ2-2 - TRBV7-3 - TGTGCCAGCAGCAGGGCTGGCGGGGAGCTGTTTTTT CASSRAGGELFF
TRBJ1-1 - TRBV29-1 - TGCAGCGTCAGGGGGAACACTGAAGCTTTCTTT CSVRGNTEAFF
TRBJ2-3 many TRBV7-2 TRBD2 TGTGCCAGCAGCTTAGGTAGCGGGGGCACAGATACGCAGTATTTT CASSLGSGGTDTQYF
TRBJ1-4 few TRBV11-2 - TGTGCCAGCAGCTTAAAAGGGGTCCGGGTCCTCAATGAAAAACTGTTTTTT CASSLKGVRVLNEKLFF
TRBJ1-5 few TRBV7-2 - TGTGCCAGCAGCCCCGGGATGTTCAGCAATCAGCCCCAGCATTTT CASSPGMFSNQPQHF
TRBJ1-6 few TRBV4-2 - TGTGCCAGCAGCCAAGATAAGGGTGTGACAGGAGGGTTTTCACCCCTCCACTTT CASSQDKGVTGGFSPLHF
TRBJ1-2 - TRBV7-9 - TGTGCCAGCAGCTTGGGCCAGTCCGGAGGCTATGGCTACACCTTC CASSLGQSGGYGYTF
TRBJ2-7 - TRBV20-1 - TGCAGTGCTGACCGGGACGGTGGCTACGAGCAGTACTTC CSADRDGGYEQYF
TRBJ1-1 - TRBV5-5 - TGTGCCGGCTTAGCTGGGCATAACACTGAAGCTTTCTTT CAGLAGHNTEAFF
TRBJ2-7 few TRBV7-9 - TGTGCCAGCAGCTTGGGGGCCACCACGGAGCAGTACTTC CASSLGATTEQYF
TRBJ2-3 - TRBV7-2 - TGTGCCAGCAGACGATCCCAGGGGTCCACAGATACGCAGTATTTT CASRRSQGSTDTQYF
TRBJ2-3 few TRBV7-9 TRBD2 TGTGCCAGCAGGCGGGGGGGGCCTGCAGATACGCAGTATTTT CASRRGGPADTQYF
TRBJ1-2 - TRBV7-2 - TGTGCCAGCAGCTTAGAGGCCGGGGCGAAGGGCTACACCTTC CASSLEAGAKGYTF
TRBJ1-1 - TRBV12-3/TRBV12-4 - TGTGCCAGCAGCCCGGAACACACTGAAGCTTTCTTT CASSPEHTEAFF
TRBJ2-5 few TRBV7-2 TRBD2 TGTGCCAGCAGCGTTAGCGGGGTTGGGGAGACCCAGTACTTC CASSVSGVGETQYF